These 8 T cell receptor beta chains originate from one sample sequenced in a study of naive and memory T cell subsets. Both TRBC1 and TRBC2 were covered by a beta constant-region primer of two equimolar oligonucleotides. A single record per CDR3 protein comes from TCRdb applying MiXCR to the UMI-ligation and nested PCR reads. The table includes 21,000 or so distinct CDR3 sequences, roughly 11% detected once. Sequenced sample: central memory CD8+ T cells from blood. The origin of the receptors is a human donor in good health.

The chain employs TRBV7-9 and TRBJ2-7; D tentatively fits TRBD1 or TRBD2 (5 bases each). With 5 bases removed from V and 0 bases from J, the gap between germline ends came to 17 bases. The CDR3 is 16 residues long. Germline CDR1 SEHNR, CDR2 FQNEAQ (reference sequence). The CDR3: CASSPTRGSGSYEQYF. As DNA, the CDR3 is TGTGCCAGCAGCCCTACTAGGGGATCGGGCTCCTACGAGCAGTACTTC.

This clonotype was observed at least ten times. The gene calls are TRBV14 and TRBJ1-2; D not certain. Germline V gives CDR1 SGHDN, CDR2 FVKESK. This CDR3 comprises 9 residues. Trimming cost V 8 bases and J 7 bases, with 5 bases left between them. Written as DNA, the CDR3 is TGTGCCAGCGGCGTTGGCTACACCTTC. Residues: CASGVGYTF.

This clonotype was seen repeatedly, ten times or more. The chain is built from TRBV9 and TRBJ1-3; D is ambiguous. The germline CDR1 and CDR2 sequences are SGDLS and YYNGEE. Trimming shortened V by 3 bases and J by 3 bases, and 10 bases separated the two germline ends. This CDR3 has 14 amino acids. The CDR3 protein is CASSEGGYGNTIYF. CDR3 DNA: TGTGCCAGCAGCGAAGGAGGTTATGGAAACACCATATATTTT.

This clonotype has only a few counts. The chain couples TRBV27 to TRBJ2-5, with a possible D match to TRBD2 (7 bases). CDR1 is MNHEY and CDR2 is SMNVEV in the germline V gene (reference sequence). This CDR3 contains 19 residues. Trimming shortened V by 2 bases and J by 1 base, and 23 bases separated the two germline ends. In nucleotides, the CDR3 is TGTGCCAGCAGTTTAAGGTTTACCTGGGCAGGGGAGGGCCAAGAGACCCAGTACTTC. Its protein product is CASSLRFTWAGEGQETQYF.

V gene TRBV27 combines with J gene TRBJ1-1; D possibly corresponds to TRBD1 (5 bases). Trimming removed 3 bases from V and 3 bases from J, with 14 bases in between. The CDR3 consists of 15 residues. The germline gives CDR1 MNHEY, CDR2 SMNVEV (reference sequence). The CDR3 DNA reads TGTGCCAGCAGTTTGGGGGGTAACCGATACACTGAAGCTTTCTTT. Translating it yields CASSLGGNRYTEAFF.

The sample holds many counts of this clonotype. The chain couples TRBV2 to TRBJ2-5; 7 nucleotides line up with TRBD2. Germline-derived CDR1 and CDR2 are SNHLY and FYNNEI. This CDR3 spans 15 amino acids. V gave up 5 bases and J gave up 3 bases; unmatched junction bases: 9. Here the CDR3 reads CASSPGRAGKETQYF. CDR3 sequence (DNA): TGTGCCAGCAGTCCCGGACGAGCGGGAAAAGAGACCCAGTACTTC.

Many counts were recorded for this clonotype. The V call is TRBV4-1, the J call TRBJ1-5; a possible D gene is TRBD1 (6 bases). Germline lookup yields CDR1 MGHRA and CDR2 YSYEKL. V gave up 3 bases and J gave up 0 bases, with 9 bases separating them. The CDR3 has 15 amino acids. The chain's CDR3 is CASSQGTRSNQPQHF. DNA of the CDR3: TGCGCCAGCAGCCAGGGGACACGTAGCAATCAGCCCCAGCATTTT.

This clonotype has at least ten counts. CDR3 nucleotide sequence: TGTGCCAGCAGTGAATTGGGGTGGAACTACGAGCAGTACTTC. This encodes CASSELGWNYEQYF. V gene TRBV25-1 combines with J gene TRBJ2-7; D ambiguous. V was trimmed by 1 base and J by 3 bases, leaving 10 bases between them. Per germline, CDR1 MGHDK and CDR2 SYGVNS. This CDR3 has 14 residues.